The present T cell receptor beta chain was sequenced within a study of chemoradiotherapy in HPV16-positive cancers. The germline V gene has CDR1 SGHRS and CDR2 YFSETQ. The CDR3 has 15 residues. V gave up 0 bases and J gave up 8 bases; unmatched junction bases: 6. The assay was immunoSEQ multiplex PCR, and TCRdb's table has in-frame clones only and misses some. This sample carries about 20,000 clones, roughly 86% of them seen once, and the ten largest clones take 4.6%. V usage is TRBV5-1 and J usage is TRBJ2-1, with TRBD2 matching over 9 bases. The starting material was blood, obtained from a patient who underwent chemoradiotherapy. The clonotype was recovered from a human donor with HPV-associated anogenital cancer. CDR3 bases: TGCGCCAGCAGCTTGGGGGGCGGGAGGGCCGATGAGCAGTTCTTC. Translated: CASSLGGGRADEQFF.